A single T cell receptor (beta chain) is shown here with its context. No antigen is known for it. The method was immunoSEQ multiplex PCR; TCRdb's version includes in-frame clones alone and lacks a portion of them. This table holds about 73,000 clones, nearly 75% found once. The data stem from a study of vaccination effects on CD4 cells after COVID-19. Study-level results: Only a few convalescent patients and no early post-infection timepoints featured in the study.

Germline V gene lookup returns CDR1 SGHTA and CDR2 FQGNSA. V lost 3 bases and J 8 bases, leaving 13 bases between the germline ends. The CDR3 runs to 13 residues. Cells that had been cultured for 10 days were the source of isolated CD4+ T cells. Participants received two doses of either the BNT162b2 or mRNA-1273 vaccine. Half the medium was replaced with IL-2 medium on days 3 and 7. This specimen was CD4+ T cells from PBMCs cultured without peptide, taken after COVID-19 vaccination. The rearrangement links TRBV7-2 to TRBJ1-2, with D possibly being TRBD1 (5 bases). The source of this sequence is a human donor who received a COVID-19 vaccine. CDR3 in amino acids: CASSFGREGGYTF. CDR3 coding DNA: TGTGCCAGCAGCTTTGGCAGGGAGGGCGGCTACACCTTC. Filled out from reference TRBV7-2 and TRBJ1-2, the complete variable domain reads GAGVSQSPSNKVTEKGKDVELRCDPISGHTALYWYRQSLGQGLEFLIYFQGNSAPDKSGLPSDRFSAERTGGSVSTLTIQRTQQEDSAVYLCASSFGREGGYTFGSGTRLTVV.